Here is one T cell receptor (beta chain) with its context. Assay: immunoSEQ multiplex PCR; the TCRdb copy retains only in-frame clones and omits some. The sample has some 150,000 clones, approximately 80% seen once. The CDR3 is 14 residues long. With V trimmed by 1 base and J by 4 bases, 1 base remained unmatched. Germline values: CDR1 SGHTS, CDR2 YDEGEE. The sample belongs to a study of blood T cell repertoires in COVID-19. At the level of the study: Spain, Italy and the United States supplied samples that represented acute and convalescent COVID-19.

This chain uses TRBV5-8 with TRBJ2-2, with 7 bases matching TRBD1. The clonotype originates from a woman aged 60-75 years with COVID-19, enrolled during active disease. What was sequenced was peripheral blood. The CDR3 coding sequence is TGTGCCAGCAGCTTGAACAGGGGCACCGGGGAGCTGTTTTTT. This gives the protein CASSLNRGTGELFF.